Below are 27 T cell receptor beta chains sequenced from a single sample in a study of Graves' ophthalmopathy and Graves' hyperthyroidism. RNA served as the template for amplifying TCR beta CDR3 regions. HTBI-primed first-round RT-PCR preceded second-round multiplex PCR. Each CDR3 protein gets one entry after TCRdb re-called the multiplex PCR reads with MiXCR. The data show over 500,000 distinct CDR3 sequences, 22% seen once. Sequences were obtained from peripheral blood. The receptor set was obtained from a woman between 18 and 30 years old with stable Graves' hyperthyroidism. Some clones in this sample may be carry-over from other donors' samples.

This clonotype was counted ten times or more. The chain employs TRBV30 and TRBJ1-5; D remains ambiguous. The CDR3 has 14 amino acids. Trimming left V 0 bases short and J 0 bases short, with 6 bases between. From germline, CDR1 is GTSNPN and CDR2 SVGIG (reference sequence). CDR3 nucleotides: TGTGCCTGGAGTGTTGGAAATAGCAATCAGCCCCAGCATTTT. Protein sequence: CAWSVGNSNQPQHF.

This chain connects TRBV2 to TRBJ1-1; D may be TRBD1 (6 bases). The CDR3 extends over 12 amino acids. The germline V gene encodes CDR1 SNHLY and CDR2 FYNNEI. V lost 10 bases, J lost 6 bases, and 15 bases lay in between. The CDR3 protein is CATLRGGAEAFF. Written as DNA, the CDR3 is TGTGCCACCCTAAGGGGGGGAGCTGAAGCTTTCTTT. Full variable domain (missing parts from reference TRBV2 and TRBJ1-1): EPEVTQTPSHQVTQMGQEVILRCVPISNHLYFYWYRQILGQKVEFLVSFYNNEISEKSEIFDDQFSVERPDGSNFTLKIRSTKLEDSAMYFCATLRGGAEAFFGQGTRLTVV.

The rearrangement uses TRBV20-1 and TRBJ2-7; D might be TRBD2 (6 bases). Germline lookup yields CDR1 DFQATT and CDR2 SNEGSKA (reference sequence). The V gene lost 3 bases and the J gene lost 2 bases, with 11 bases spanning the gap. This CDR3 is 13 amino acids long. The CDR3 here is CSARGGAAYEQYF. DNA of the CDR3: TGCAGTGCTAGGGGCGGGGCCGCCTACGAGCAGTACTTC.

V usage is TRBV12-3 or TRBV12-4 and J usage is TRBJ2-7; D ambiguous. The length of the CDR3 is 14 residues. The V end lost 6 bases, the J end lost 5 bases, and 17 bases lay between the germline ends. The CDR3 nucleotides read TGTGCCAGCAGCCCGGACGTGGCCCGCCACGAGCAGTACTTC. It encodes CASSPDVARHEQYF.

This clonotype was seen a few times. The chain is built from TRBV2 and TRBJ2-6; D unresolved. Trimming removed 2 bases from V and 2 bases from J, with 4 bases in between. The germline CDR1 and CDR2 sequences are SNHLY and FYNNEI. This CDR3 has 14 residues. The CDR3 is CASSEQAGANVLTF. CDR3 nucleotides: TGTGCCAGCAGTGAACAGGCTGGGGCCAACGTCCTGACTTTC.

In its sample, this clonotype was seen many times. This chain joins TRBV25-1 and TRBJ2-2; D possibly matches TRBD1 or TRBD2 (5 bases each). CDR3 length: 16 amino acids. With 0 bases removed from V and 5 bases from J, the gap between germline ends came to 13 bases. Germline V gene lookup returns CDR1 MGHDK and CDR2 SYGVNS. The CDR3 loop is CASSEYKGRSTGELFF. Written as DNA, the CDR3 is TGTGCCAGCAGTGAATATAAGGGGAGAAGTACCGGGGAGCTGTTTTTT.

The rearrangement links TRBV5-6 to TRBJ1-1, with 7 nucleotides matching TRBD1. The CDR3 consists of 15 residues. The V gene's germline CDR1 is SGHDT and CDR2 YYEEEE. V lost 1 base to trimming and J lost 4 bases; unmatched junction nucleotides: 7. CDR3 in amino acids: CASSLKQGVSTEAFF. In DNA form, the CDR3 reads TGTGCCAGCAGCTTGAAGCAGGGGGTGTCCACTGAAGCTTTCTTT.

Ten or more counts support this clonotype. The rearrangement uses TRBV28 and TRBJ1-1; 8 bases line up with TRBD1. V shed 6 bases, J shed 6 bases, and the junction held 12 bases outside the gene matches. Looked up from germline, CDR1 is MDHEN and CDR2 is SYDVKM. There are 15 residues in the CDR3. The chain's CDR3 is CASSYPDRVGSEAFF. The CDR3 DNA reads as TGTGCCAGCAGCTATCCGGACAGGGTAGGGTCTGAAGCTTTCTTT.

This clonotype has at least ten counts. The chain is built from TRBV19 and TRBJ2-5; TRBD1 or TRBD2 may be the D gene (6 bases each). The CDR3 totals 17 residues. With 6 bases removed from V and 2 bases from J, the gap between germline ends came to 22 bases. Germline assignment: CDR1 LNHDA and CDR2 SQIVND (reference sequence). The CDR3, as DNA: TGTGCCAGTAGCACTACTTGGGGGGCGACCTCACAAGAGACCCAGTACTTC. This sequence encodes CASSTTWGATSQETQYF.

This clonotype showed up many times. The chain carries TRBV6-2 or TRBV6-3 and TRBJ2-5; unclear D gene. Germline CDR1 is MNHEY and CDR2 is SVGEGT. V was clipped by 7 bases and J by 1 base, with 19 bases between them. The CDR3 extends over 16 amino acids. The CDR3 nucleotides read TGTGCCAGCACTTCCCCCCTAGATAGGCCCCAAGAGACCCAGTACTTC. It encodes CASTSPLDRPQETQYF.

This clonotype was found many times. The V and J genes are TRBV20-1 and TRBJ1-1; maybe TRBD1 (5 bases). Trimming pared 5 bases from V and 1 base from J, leaving 8 bases between. This CDR3 is 12 amino acids long. The V gene's germline CDR1 is DFQATT and CDR2 SNEGSKA (reference sequence). CDR3 loop: CSAPTGNTEAFF. The CDR3 DNA reads as TGCAGTGCTCCTACAGGGAACACTGAAGCTTTCTTT.

This clonotype has just a few counts. This chain links TRBV10-3 with TRBJ2-7; weak D call: TRBD2 (6 bases). The V and J ends lost 8 bases and 0 bases respectively, with 11 bases between them. Germline values: CDR1 ENHRY, CDR2 SYGVKD. The CDR3 is 13 amino acids. The CDR3: CAIAGTNSYEQYF. The CDR3 DNA sequence: TGTGCCATCGCGGGGACCAACTCCTACGAGCAGTACTTC.

Comment on this clonotype: The DNA is omitted, as the CDR3 cannot be located on it reliably, and the CDR3 follows TCRdb's listing. The chain couples TRBV6-1 to TRBJ2-4; the DNA was not used to check the table's D call, TRBD1. The CDR3 is 16 amino acids long, termini counted. Germline V gene data show CDR1 as MNHNS and CDR2 as SASEGT. The CDR3 protein is CASSEVGEGAKNIKYF.

There are many counts of this clonotype. The V gene is TRBV7-3, the J gene TRBJ2-2; 9 positions match TRBD2. Germline CDR1 and CDR2: SGHTA and FQGTGA. Trimming at V came to 1 base and at J to 4 bases, leaving 7 bases not matched to a gene. This CDR3 comprises 17 residues. CDR3: CASSLKPSGILTGELFF. The CDR3 DNA sequence: TGTGCCAGCAGCTTAAAGCCTAGCGGGATACTCACCGGGGAGCTGTTTTTT. Full variable domain (rest looked up from reference TRBV7-3 and TRBJ2-2): GAGVSQTPSNKVTEKGKYVELRCDPISGHTALYWYRQSLGQGPEFLIYFQGTGAADDSGLPNDRFFAVRPEGSVSTLKIQRTERGDSAVYLCASSLKPSGILTGELFFGEGSRLTVL.

There are a few counts of this clonotype. The chain is built from TRBV30 and TRBJ1-2; perhaps TRBD1 as D (5 bases). Germline V CDR1 and CDR2: GTSNPN, SVGIG (reference sequence). Between the trimmed V and J ends, which lost 6 bases and 0 bases, there was a span of 11 bases. This CDR3 is built from 13 residues. The CDR3 nucleotides read TGTGCCTGCCTCGGGACTGCTAACTATGGCTACACCTTC. Translation gives CACLGTANYGYTF.

The genes are TRBV6-1 and TRBJ1-6; 7 bases are a match to TRBD1. Per the germline V gene, CDR1 is MNHNS and CDR2 is SASEGT. The junction had 4 bases not matched to a gene; V was cut back by 6 bases and J by 5 bases. There are 14 residues in the CDR3. The CDR3 coding sequence is TGTGCCAGCAGAGACAGGGCGAATAATTCACCCCTCCACTTT. It encodes CASRDRANNSPLHF.

The sample holds many counts of this clonotype. The chain joins TRBV28 to TRBJ1-5; D ambiguous. The V gene's germline CDR1 is MDHEN and CDR2 SYDVKM. There are 14 residues in the CDR3. Trimming stripped 2 bases from V and 3 bases from J, with 8 bases between. The DNA of the CDR3 is TGTGCCAGCAGTTTACGACTGCCCAATCAGCCCCAGCATTTT. It specifies CASSLRLPNQPQHF.

This clonotype was counted many times. V usage is TRBV30 and J usage is TRBJ1-2; tentative D call: TRBD1 (5 bases). CDR3 length equals 18 residues. Germline V gene data show CDR1 as GTSNPN and CDR2 as SVGIG (reference sequence). The V gene lost 1 base and the J gene lost 2 bases, with 23 bases spanning the gap. The DNA of the CDR3 is TGTGCCTGGAGTGGGTACGGGGGTCTGAAGTCGGGGAACTATGGCTACACCTTC. It yields the protein CAWSGYGGLKSGNYGYTF.

This clonotype appeared many times. The rearrangement uses TRBV6-1 and TRBJ1-5; D is unresolved. CDR3 length: 15 amino acids. In germline, CDR1 is MNHNS, CDR2 SASEGT. The V and J ends lost 0 bases and 9 bases respectively, with 15 bases between them. CDR3 sequence (DNA): TGTGCCAGCAGTGAAGCTGGGCGGGGTTTTGGGCCCCAGCATTTT. Protein: CASSEAGRGFGPQHF.

There are many counts of this clonotype. The chain's CDR3 is CATGQGVNVGYTF. In DNA form, the CDR3 reads TGTGCCACCGGACAGGGTGTTAACGTAGGCTACACCTTC. V and J are TRBV2 and TRBJ1-2; 8 nucleotides match TRBD1. V shed 10 bases and J 8 bases; nucleotides not matched to a gene: 12. CDR1 and CDR2 (germline): SNHLY, FYNNEI. The CDR3 spans 13 residues. Full variable domain (outside the CDR3, taken from reference TRBV2 and TRBJ1-2): EPEVTQTPSHQVTQMGQEVILRCVPISNHLYFYWYRQILGQKVEFLVSFYNNEISEKSEIFDDQFSVERPDGSNFTLKIRSTKLEDSAMYFCATGQGVNVGYTFGSGTRLTVV.

In this sample, this clonotype turned up many times. The genes are TRBV10-2 and TRBJ2-7; TRBD2 matches at 7 bases. The germline CDR1 and CDR2 sequences are WSHSY and SAAADI. V was clipped by 5 bases and J by 2 bases; unmatched bases: 6. The CDR3 covers 14 residues. Here the CDR3 DNA reads TGCGCCAGCAGTCGGTCTAGCGGAACCTACGAGCAGTACTTC. It specifies CASSRSSGTYEQYF.

The rearrangement uses TRBV2 and TRBJ1-5, with 10 bases lining up with TRBD1. The CDR3 is 18 residues long. Trimming at V came to 5 bases and at J to 2 bases, leaving 12 bases not matched to a gene. The germline CDR1 and CDR2 sequences are SNHLY and FYNNEI. The CDR3 protein is CASSLIRDRGGGNQPQHF. Written as DNA, the CDR3 is TGTGCCAGCAGTCTCATCCGGGACAGGGGAGGTGGCAATCAGCCCCAGCATTTT.

This clonotype appeared many times. V is TRBV5-8 and J is TRBJ1-1; D is unresolved. Per germline, CDR1 SGHTS and CDR2 YDEGEE. The CDR3 length is 14 residues. V was cut by 4 bases and J by 5 bases, with 15 bases left in between. The CDR3 loop reads CASSLNPGWTEAFF. The CDR3 bases are TGTGCCAGCAGCCTGAACCCGGGATGGACTGAAGCTTTCTTT.

V is TRBV27 and J is TRBJ2-7, with TRBD1 as a possible D gene (6 bases). The CDR3 covers 13 residues. The germline V gene has CDR1 MNHEY and CDR2 SMNVEV (reference sequence). With 8 bases removed from V and 5 bases from J, the gap between germline ends came to 16 bases. The CDR3, as DNA: TGTGCCAGCGGGGGCCGGGCCGCCCACGAGCAGTACTTC. Its translation is CASGGRAAHEQYF.

This clonotype was observed many times. The chain couples TRBV20-1 to TRBJ1-2, with D hard to call. Germline-derived CDR1 and CDR2 are DFQATT and SNEGSKA (reference sequence). The CDR3 covers 16 residues. The ends were cut back, 5 bases at V and 6 bases at J, with 25 bases in the middle. The CDR3 here is CSAGKVWRPDTDGYTF. CDR3 sequence (DNA): TGCAGTGCTGGGAAGGTTTGGCGGCCGGATACAGATGGCTACACCTTC.

There are a few counts of this clonotype. This may be a read error: a much more frequent sequence differs by one nucleotide. The genes are TRBV6-1 and TRBJ2-2; 8 bases are shared with TRBD1. In germline, CDR1 is MNHNS, CDR2 SASEGT. The CDR3 extends over 13 amino acids. The chain's CDR3 is CASSLDRVGELCF. CDR3 bases: TGTGCCAGCAGTCTGGACAGGGTCGGGGAGCTGTGTTTT.

The table lists this clonotype with many counts. The chain has TRBV6-2 or TRBV6-3 and TRBJ1-1; D gene uncertain. Germline assignment: CDR1 MNHEY and CDR2 SVGEGT. Trimming pared 0 bases from V and 6 bases from J, leaving 11 bases between. This CDR3 has 14 residues. The CDR3: CASSYSTGSPEAFF. DNA of the CDR3: TGTGCCAGCAGTTACTCGACCGGCAGCCCTGAAGCTTTCTTT.